The rows below give T cell receptor beta chains drawn from one sample of a study of blood T cell repertoires in COVID-19. TCRdb's copy holds only in-frame clones and misses some; the assay was immunoSEQ multiplex PCR. Among about 120,000 clones listed, 65% to 85% were seen once. What was sequenced was PBMCs or T cells enriched from blood (not recorded which). Receptors originate from a woman in her twenties or thirties who had recovered from COVID-19. CDR3s include the opening cysteine and the closing phenylalanine or tryptophan. The D gene is left open where the match is weak. The size of a clone is reported for some rows only, either as once, few or many, or as a class for expanded clones.

abundance	v_gene	len	j_gene	d_gene	CDR3nt	CDR3aa
once	TRBV11-2	16	TRBJ1-5	TRBD1	TGTGCCAGCAGCTCCCGACAGGGCAGCGGCAATCAGCCCCAGCATTTT	CASSSRQGSGNQPQHF
once	TRBV28	12	TRBJ1-1	.	TGTGCCACTCGTAGGGGTGTCACTGAAGCTTTCTTT	CATRRGVTEAFF
.	TRBV2	14	TRBJ2-1	TRBD1	TGTGCCAGCAGTAGGGACAGGGGGTTCAATGAGCAGTTCTTC	CASSRDRGFNEQFF
once	TRBV7-2	13	TRBJ2-3	.	TGTGCCAGCAGCTCGCGGAACACAGATACGCAGTATTTT	CASSSRNTDTQYF
.	TRBV5-1	14	TRBJ2-1	TRBD2	TGCGCCAGCAGCTTGGTTAAGGGAGGGGATGAGCAGTTCTTC	CASSLVKGGDEQFF
.	TRBV28	13	TRBJ2-7	.	TGTGCCAGCAGTGTAATAGCGGAACACAAGCAGTACTTC	CASSVIAEHKQYF
.	TRBV20-1	13	TRBJ1-1	.	TGCAGTGCTAGTAATCCGGGAACCACTGAAGCTTTCTTT	CSASNPGTTEAFF
.	TRBV3-1/TRBV3-2	16	TRBJ1-2	.	TGTGCCAGCAGCCAAGATCTTGGAAACCAGGGCTATGGCTACACCTTC	CASSQDLGNQGYGYTF
once	TRBV30	16	TRBJ2-3	.	TGTGCCTGGAGTCCAGGGGGGTCGGGGATCACAGATACGCAGTATTTT	CAWSPGGSGITDTQYF
.	TRBV28	13	TRBJ1-2	TRBD1	TGTGCCAGCAGTGGAACAGGGGGAGATGGCTACACCTTC	CASSGTGGDGYTF
.	TRBV28	14	TRBJ1-1	.	TGTGCCAGCAGTTTATTTAGCCTGAACACTGAAGCTTTCTTT	CASSLFSLNTEAFF
.	TRBV4-3	15	TRBJ2-5	TRBD2	TGCGCCAGCAGCCAAGAGGCGGGGAGGGAAGAGACCCAGTACTTC	CASSQEAGREETQYF
.	TRBV7-9	13	TRBJ1-2	TRBD1	TGTGCCAGCAGCTTAAGGGGGCGGGATGGCTACACCTTC	CASSLRGRDGYTF